One sample yielded the 30 T cell receptor beta chains listed below, sequenced in a study of blood T cell repertoires in COVID-19. Profiled with immunoSEQ multiplex PCR; TCRdb holds only in-frame clones, not every one. The table lists about 370,000 clones, 80% to 90% of them singletons, with about 1% in the top ten. Material for sequencing was PBMCs or T cells enriched from blood (not recorded which). The receptors stem from a man in his late teens or twenties who had recovered from COVID-19.

This chain links TRBV11-1 with TRBJ2-7; 8 bases match TRBD1. The trim removed 5 bases at V and 1 base at J, leaving 7 bases unmatched. Germline CDR1 and CDR2: SGHAT and FQDESV (reference sequence). CDR3 length equals 15 residues. The CDR3: CASSPPGTGSYEQYF. CDR3 nucleotide sequence: TGTGCCAGCAGCCCTCCAGGGACAGGTTCCTACGAGCAGTACTTC.

The V call is TRBV21-1, the J call TRBJ2-7; the table calls TRBD2, which could not be checked here. TRBV21-1 corresponds to a pseudogene. This CDR3 has 11 residues. The CDR3 loop reads CASSSQLTPGV. In nucleotides, the CDR3 is TGTGCCAGCAGCTCCCAGCTAACCCCGGGGGTC.

The genes are TRBV7-8 and TRBJ2-4, with unresolved D. This CDR3 is 13 amino acids long. V was cut by 5 bases and J by 0 bases, with 5 bases left in between. Germline V lookup: CDR1 SGHVS, CDR2 FQNEAQ. The CDR3 is CASSPGAKNIQYF. CDR3 nucleotide sequence: TGTGCCAGCAGCCCCGGAGCCAAAAACATTCAGTACTTC.

The rearrangement uses TRBV6-5 and TRBJ2-4; 7 bases match TRBD1. Germline CDR1 and CDR2: MNHEY and SVGAGI. J gave up 0 bases and V 4 bases, and 6 bases lay outside the gene matches. The CDR3 has 16 residues. The CDR3 region is CASSFTDRIAKNIQYF. Written as DNA, the CDR3 is TGTGCCAGCAGTTTCACGGACAGGATAGCCAAAAACATTCAGTACTTC.

The chain carries TRBV2 and TRBJ2-5; 8 nucleotides align to TRBD1. Germline V gene data show CDR1 as SNHLY and CDR2 as FYNNEI. The length of the CDR3 is 14 residues. Trimming cost V 6 bases and J 5 bases; bases outside gene matches: 8. CDR3 DNA: TGTGCCAGCAGGATTACAGGGGGTGGTGAGACCCAGTACTTC. The encoded protein is CASRITGGGETQYF.

The gene calls are TRBV6-5 and TRBJ1-4; D is possibly TRBD1 (5 bases). V lost 0 bases to trimming and J lost 6 bases, with 8 bases between them. The CDR3 extends over 14 amino acids. Germline lookup yields CDR1 MNHEY and CDR2 SVGAGI. The CDR3 bases are TGTGCCAGCAGTTACTCGGGGCAAGATGAAAAACTGTTTTTT. Residues: CASSYSGQDEKLFF.

The CDR3 coding sequence is TGTGCCAGCAGTGAAGGGCAGGGGAACGTAGCGAACACCGGGGAGCTGTTTTTT. Protein: CASSEGQGNVANTGELFF. The rearrangement links TRBV2 to TRBJ2-2; perhaps TRBD1 as D (6 bases). V lost 1 base and J lost 0, with 15 bases in between. CDR3 length: 18 residues. In germline, CDR1 is SNHLY, CDR2 FYNNEI.

This clone was seen more than once but under ten times. The chain recombines TRBV6-2 or TRBV6-3 with TRBJ1-2; a possible D gene is TRBD1 (5 bases). The germline CDR1 and CDR2 sequences are MNHEY and SVGEGT. This CDR3 is built from 13 residues. Trimming stripped 5 bases from V and 7 bases from J, with 14 bases between. CDR3 region: CASSDTGKGGYTF. Here the CDR3 DNA reads TGTGCCAGCAGTGACACAGGAAAGGGTGGCTACACCTTC.

The chain links TRBV28 to TRBJ2-2; weak D call: TRBD1 (6 bases). This CDR3 spans 13 amino acids. The V gene's germline CDR1 is MDHEN and CDR2 SYDVKM. Trimming shortened V by 1 base and J by 6 bases, and 6 bases separated the two germline ends. CDR3 DNA sequence: TGTGCCAGCAGTTTATCAGGGGCCGGGGAGCTGTTTTTT. It specifies CASSLSGAGELFF.

This sequence joins TRBV3-1 (or the pseudogene TRBV3-2) and TRBJ2-1, with TRBD2 matching over 14 bases. Per germline, CDR1 LGHDT and CDR2 YNNKEL (reference sequence). The CDR3 is 16 residues long. V trimming: 4 bases; J trimming: 7 bases; junction bases outside the gene matches: 6. In DNA, the CDR3 is TGTGCCAGCAGCCCTGGACTAGCGGGAGGAGGGAATGAGCAGTTCTTC. Its translation: CASSPGLAGGGNEQFF.

The rearrangement joins TRBV5-1 to TRBJ1-2; 9 bases match TRBD1. CDR1 and CDR2 (germline): SGHRS, YFSETQ. Trimming at V came to 8 bases and at J to 8 bases, leaving 10 bases not matched to a gene. The CDR3 consists of 13 residues. Here the CDR3 DNA reads TGCGCCAGTGGAACGGGGGACAGGGCCGGCTACACCTTC. Its protein product is CASGTGDRAGYTF. The full variable domain, its missing parts supplied by reference TRBV5-1 and TRBJ1-2, is KAGVTQTPRYLIKTRGQQVTLSCSPISGHRSVSWYQQTPGQGLQFLFEYFSETQRNKGNFPGRFSGRQFSNSRSEMNVSTLELGDSALYLCASGTGDRAGYTFGSGTRLTVV.

A note on this clone: The junction does not match germline at one end; this may be a read error. The chain combines TRBV2 with TRBJ1-4; the D gene is possibly TRBD1 (5 bases). Germline CDR1 is SNHLY and CDR2 is FYNNEI. The CDR3 is made up of 15 amino acids. CDR3 in amino acids: CASSEGEAPNEKLFF. The CDR3 nucleotides read TGTGCCAGCAGCGAAGGGGAGGCTCCTAATGAAAAACTGTTTTTT.

The chain has TRBV6-5 and TRBJ2-1, with 12 bases fitting TRBD1. Trimming took 6 bases from V and 7 from J; bases not matched to a gene: 4. The CDR3 sequence is 14 residues long. The germline V gene encodes CDR1 MNHEY and CDR2 SVGAGI. The CDR3 here is CASSRDRGRNEQFF. As DNA, the CDR3 is TGTGCCAGCAGCCGGGACAGGGGGCGAAATGAGCAGTTCTTC.

V gene TRBV12-3 or TRBV12-4 combines with J gene TRBJ1-5; no clear D gene. V was shortened by 6 bases and J by 3 bases, with 9 bases between the two germline ends. The CDR3 is 13 residues long. DNA of the CDR3: TGTGCCAGCAGCCGTTCTCTCAATCAGCCCCAGCATTTT. This encodes CASSRSLNQPQHF.

The chain couples TRBV19 to TRBJ2-3; D unclear. V lost 3 bases to trimming and J lost 4 bases, with 8 bases between them. Germline loops: CDR1 LNHDA, CDR2 SQIVND (reference sequence). The CDR3 sequence is 13 residues long. The CDR3 loop is CASSMYESDTQYF. CDR3 DNA sequence: TGTGCCAGTAGTATGTACGAGTCAGATACGCAGTATTTT.

This sequence joins TRBV18 and TRBJ2-7, with TRBD2 identical over 9 bases. The CDR3 is 14 residues long. Germline-derived CDR1 and CDR2 are KGHSH and LQKENI. Trimming cost V 3 bases and J 3 bases; bases outside gene matches: 3. The CDR3 here is CASSPVAGVYEQYF. The CDR3 bases are TGTGCCAGCTCACCCGTAGCGGGAGTCTACGAGCAGTACTTC.

V is TRBV3-1 (or the pseudogene TRBV3-2) and J is TRBJ2-1, with 12 bases that match TRBD2. Unmatched junction bases numbered 4, after V lost 5 bases and J lost 8 bases. The CDR3 totals 14 residues. CDR1 and CDR2 from the germline V gene are LGHDT and YNNKEL (reference sequence). CDR3 DNA sequence: TGTGCCAGCAGCTCGCGACTAGCGGGAGATGAGCAGTTCTTC. As protein: CASSSRLAGDEQFF.

Only one count was recorded for this clone. This chain connects TRBV5-1 to TRBJ1-1; 8 bases are a match to TRBD1. Germline V gene lookup returns CDR1 SGHRS and CDR2 YFSETQ. J gave up 3 bases and V 8 bases, and 12 bases lay outside the gene matches. The CDR3 is 15 amino acids. The CDR3 sequence is CASRPGTGGDTEAFF. CDR3 DNA: TGCGCCAGTAGACCAGGGACAGGCGGGGACACTGAAGCTTTCTTT.

The rearrangement joins TRBV4-3 to TRBJ2-1, with TRBD2 as a possible D gene (6 bases). Germline V gene data show CDR1 as LGHNA and CDR2 as YSLEER. Trimming left V 1 base short and J 2 bases short, with 9 bases between. This CDR3 is 15 amino acids long. The CDR3 loop is CASSQVAVTYNEQFF. The CDR3 DNA reads TGCGCCAGCAGCCAAGTAGCGGTAACCTACAATGAGCAGTTCTTC.

The chain carries TRBV6-2 or TRBV6-3 and TRBJ2-1, with TRBD2 matching 7 bases. The CDR3 is made up of 14 amino acids. The V gene's germline CDR1 is MNHEY and CDR2 SVGEGT. After removal of 4 bases from V and 9 bases from J, the junction contained 9 bases not matched to a gene. The CDR3 spells CASSWTGGLSEQFF. The CDR3 DNA is TGTGCCAGCAGTTGGACGGGAGGTTTGAGTGAGCAGTTCTTC.

In regard to this clone: Other nucleotide sequences in the sample specify the same CDR3. The chain links TRBV12-3 or TRBV12-4 to TRBJ2-3; D not resolved. Trimming cost V 5 bases and J 6 bases, with 6 bases left between them. The CDR3 sequence is 11 residues long. CDR3 sequence: CASSLRDTQYF. CDR3 coding DNA: TGTGCCAGCAGTCTACGGGATACGCAGTATTTT.

The chain recombines TRBV7-9 with TRBJ1-3, with TRBD1 matching over 9 bases. In germline, CDR1 is SEHNR, CDR2 FQNEAQ (reference sequence). The CDR3 has 16 residues. Trimming cost V 5 bases and J 3 bases; bases outside gene matches: 8. CDR3 bases: TGTGCCAGCAGCAATGGGGACAGGGTAGTTGGAAACACCATATATTTT. Amino acids: CASSNGDRVVGNTIYF.

This chain joins TRBV28 and TRBJ2-7; 8 bases agree with TRBD1. CDR3 size: 13 residues. V trimming: 8 bases; J trimming: 7 bases; junction bases outside the gene matches: 10. Germline loops: CDR1 MDHEN, CDR2 SYDVKM. The CDR3 DNA reads TGTGCCAGCTGGACAGGGTTGCTTCGAGAGCAGTACTTC. Translated: CASWTGLLREQYF.

The gene calls are TRBV27 and TRBJ2-7, with D possibly being TRBD2 (6 bases). Looked up from germline, CDR1 is MNHEY and CDR2 is SMNVEV (reference sequence). This CDR3 contains 15 residues. Trimming stripped 1 base from V and 2 bases from J, with 12 bases between. CDR3 region: CASSLWGGPAYEQYF. The CDR3 DNA reads TGTGCCAGCAGTTTATGGGGAGGTCCTGCCTACGAGCAGTACTTC.

The CDR3, as DNA: TGTGCCAGCCAGCGACAGGGACCCGGTGAAAAACTGTTTTTT. It codes for CASQRQGPGEKLFF. The chain has TRBV6-5 and TRBJ1-4; 7 positions match TRBD1. The CDR3 consists of 14 residues. Per germline, CDR1 MNHEY and CDR2 SVGAGI. V was clipped by 8 bases and J by 7 bases; unmatched bases: 10.

The chain combines TRBV5-1 with TRBJ2-5; tentative D call: TRBD2 (6 bases). V lost 4 bases, J lost 5 bases, and 12 bases lay in between. The CDR3 length is 13 residues. Germline CDR1 reads SGHRS; CDR2 reads YFSETQ. CDR3 DNA sequence: TGCGCCAGCAGCGTGGATGGGAGGGAGACCCAGTACTTC. It encodes CASSVDGRETQYF.

The chain combines TRBV12-3 or TRBV12-4 with TRBJ1-2, with TRBD1 matching over 10 bases. The ends lost 5 bases at V and 9 bases at J; junction bases unmatched: 3. The CDR3 is 12 residues long. CDR3 region: CASSGGQGSYTF. The CDR3 nucleotides read TGTGCCAGCAGTGGGGGACAGGGGAGCTACACCTTC.

The CDR3: CASSGTAGNQPQHF. The CDR3 DNA sequence: TGTGCCAGCAGTGGGACAGCAGGCAATCAGCCCCAGCATTTT. The rearrangement uses TRBV28 and TRBJ1-5, with TRBD1 matching 7 bases. Losses at the gene ends were 5 bases for V and 2 bases for J; bases not matched to a gene: 3. The CDR3 is 14 residues long. From germline, CDR1 is MDHEN and CDR2 SYDVKM.

The chain carries TRBV11-3 and TRBJ2-3; D is unresolved. CDR1 and CDR2 from the germline V gene are SGHNT and YENEEA. This CDR3 comprises 13 residues. V was shortened by 2 bases and J by 0 bases, with 3 bases between the two germline ends. The CDR3 protein is CASSLTSTDTQYF. CDR3 in DNA: TGTGCCAGCAGCTTAACTAGCACAGATACGCAGTATTTT.

The V and J genes are TRBV5-4 and TRBJ1-3; D uncertain. V dropped 1 base and J dropped 0 bases, with 5 bases sitting between them. This CDR3 is built from 14 residues. Looked up from germline, CDR1 is SGHNT and CDR2 is YYREEE (reference sequence). The CDR3 is CASSLSGSGNTIYF. The DNA of the CDR3 is TGTGCCAGCAGCTTGTCCGGCTCTGGAAACACCATATATTTT.